This TCR beta chain came from a study of blood T cell repertoires in COVID-19. Whole-study context: Italy, Spain and the United States were the sources of the convalescent and acute COVID-19 samples. Sample material is recorded as cDNA or gDNA derived from T cells, B-cell-depleted T cells, or PBMCs.

Germline CDR1 is SGHTA and CDR2 is FQGTGA. The CDR3 totals 13 residues. V dropped 6 bases and J dropped 4; count of bases not matched to a gene: 4. How the authors handled the data: The authors estimated nucleated cell counts from reference gene primer amplification. Sequencing used immunoSEQ multiplex PCR; TCRdb keeps in-frame clones, though not all of them. V, J and clone size reflect that table, while D and trimming were determined from the DNA. The table has more than 150,000 clones, about 85% seen once. The clonotype comes from a man aged 18 to 29 with acute or convalescent COVID-19. The sequencing input was peripheral blood. This rearrangement joins TRBV7-3 to TRBJ1-1, with 8 bases fitting TRBD1. The CDR3 DNA reads TGTGCCAGCAGACAGGGGGTGGGCACTGAAGCTTTCTTT. Translation: CASRQGVGTEAFF.